One T cell receptor beta chain is described in this entry. Its antigen remains unidentified. As for the donors, each was a healthy bone marrow donor. This record comes from a study of cytomegalovirus exposure and HLA in healthy donors. Study results and limitations: The classifier reportedly diagnosed cytomegalovirus status with high sensitivity and specificity. CMV antigen specificity was confirmed in vitro for three CMV-associated chains.

The PCR contained 60 Vbeta and 13 Jbeta primers. Sequenced by immunoSEQ multiplex PCR; TCRdb stores in-frame clones only, minus some. This sample carries 40,000 or so clones, around 68% of them seen once, and the ten largest clones take 3% to 4.5%. This receptor was taken from a man aged 40-49 years in good health and CMV-seronegative. Sequencing used PBMCs.

This chain's CDR3 is CASSQNSLRGGPETGELFF. Written as DNA, the CDR3 is TGCGCCAGCAGCCAGAATTCCCTTAGGGGGGGGCCTGAAACCGGGGAGCTGTTTTTT. This chain links TRBV4-1 with TRBJ2-2; the D gene is possibly TRBD2 (7 bases). Deletions cut 3 bases from V and 5 bases from J, with 25 bases between. The germline V gene has CDR1 MGHRA and CDR2 YSYEKL. The CDR3 covers 19 residues.